This T cell receptor (beta chain) appears in the sequencing data of a study of T-cell memory formation after mild COVID-19. Background on the study: TCR clusters mostly belonged to single donors.

Overall study findings and caveats: Contracting clones from day 15 to 85 showed balanced CD4/CD8; later expanders favored CD4+. Pre-infection memory showed some responding clones, and this suggested that cross-reactive memory joined.

There are 16 residues in the CDR3. With 4 bases removed from V and 2 bases from J, the gap between germline ends came to 18 bases. Germline V lookup: CDR1 MDHEN, CDR2 SYDVKM. TCR alpha and TCR beta cDNA libraries carrying sample barcodes and UMIs came from 5'RACE with constant-segment primers. TCRdb ran MiXCR on the 5' RACE reads and lists one entry per CDR3 protein. Found here are more than 250,000 distinct CDR3 sequences, roughly 18% of them singletons; the top ten hold 23%. About this clonotype itself: The antigen remains unidentified.

The sequence came from a man between 18 and 35 years old who had mild COVID-19 (a few samples of this study predate the infection). Cell type and time point are not known. The specimen sequenced was PBMCs or a T cell subset sorted from them (not recorded which). The rearrangement joins TRBV28 to TRBJ2-7; D possibly corresponds to TRBD1 (7 bases). Here the CDR3 DNA reads TGTGCCAGCAGTTCTGGGAGGACAGGCCACCCCTACGAGCAGTACGTC. This encodes CASSSGRTGHPYEQYV.